This TCR beta chain was recorded in a study of identical twins. Study-wide results and caveats: Diverse VJ usage suggested most zero-insertion clonotypes were not invariant T cells. For out-of-frame beta sequences, excess twin sharing was weaker.

A universal primer binding site was introduced by template switching. The final cDNA contained unique molecular identifiers. TCRdb called the 5' RACE reads again in MiXCR, with one record for every CDR3 protein. Of hundreds of thousands of distinct CDR3 sequences listed, roughly 6.2% were seen once; the top ten hold 1.5% to 2%. Germline V gene data show CDR1 as SGHTA and CDR2 as FQGNSA. V lost 3 bases and J 6 bases, leaving 14 bases between the germline ends. There are 15 residues in the CDR3. Only a few counts were recorded for this clonotype. Its antigen is not identified. The chain couples TRBV7-2 to TRBJ2-2, with TRBD1 as a possible D gene (6 bases). The sample consisted of naive T cells sorted from blood. This receptor was identified in a man younger than 35 in good health. CDR3 in DNA: TGTGCCAGCAGCTTGGGACAAACGCAGGCCGGGGAGCTGTTTTTT. This encodes CASSLGQTQAGELFF.